This T cell receptor (beta chain) was identified in a study of identical twins. Via MiXCR, TCRdb re-called the 5' RACE reads, giving one row per CDR3 protein. Of about 530,000 distinct CDR3 sequences in the sample, more than 20% were seen once. CDR3 length: 16 amino acids. Losses at the gene ends were 0 bases for V and 9 bases for J; bases not matched to a gene: 6. Germline-derived CDR1 and CDR2 are SGHRS and YFSETQ. The sample was also reused in another study, on yellow fever vaccine responses in identical twins.

This clonotype was obtained from a woman aged 18 to 35 in good health. V gene TRBV5-1 combines with J gene TRBJ2-1, with TRBD2 matching 13 bases. Sequenced material: CD4+ T cells sorted from blood. CDR3 DNA sequence: TGCGCCAGCAGCTTGGCAACTAGCGGGAGGGCTGTTGAGCAGTTCTTC. It yields the protein CASSLATSGRAVEQFF.